The source of this TCR beta chain is a study of blood T cell repertoires in COVID-19. TCRdb's copy holds only in-frame clones and misses some; the assay was immunoSEQ multiplex PCR. The sample lists around 230,000 clones; 88% were seen once. V lost 6 bases to trimming and J lost 0 bases, with 15 bases between them. Looked up from germline, CDR1 is SGHVS and CDR2 is FQNEAQ. The CDR3 spans 15 residues. This chain uses TRBV7-8 with TRBJ2-7, with D hard to call. Sequencing used PBMCs or T cells enriched from blood (not recorded which). The sequence came from a woman in her thirties who had recovered from COVID-19. The CDR3 reads CASSAGPRSSYEQYF. Here the CDR3 DNA reads TGTGCCAGCAGTGCCGGCCCCCGGAGCTCCTACGAGCAGTACTTC.